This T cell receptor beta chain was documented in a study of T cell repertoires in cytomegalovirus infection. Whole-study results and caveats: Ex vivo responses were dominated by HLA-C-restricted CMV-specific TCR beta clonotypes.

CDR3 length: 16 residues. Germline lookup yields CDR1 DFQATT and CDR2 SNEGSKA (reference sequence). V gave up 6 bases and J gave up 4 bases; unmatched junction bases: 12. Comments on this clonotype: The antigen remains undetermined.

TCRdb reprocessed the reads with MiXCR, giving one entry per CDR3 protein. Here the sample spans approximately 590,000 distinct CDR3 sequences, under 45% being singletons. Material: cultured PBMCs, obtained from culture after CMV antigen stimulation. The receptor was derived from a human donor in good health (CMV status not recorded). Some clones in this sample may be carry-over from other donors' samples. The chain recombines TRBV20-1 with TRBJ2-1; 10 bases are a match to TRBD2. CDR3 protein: CSASLAGEEDYNEQFF. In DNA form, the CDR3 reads TGCAGTGCCTCCCTAGCGGGAGAAGAGGATTACAATGAGCAGTTCTTC.